The text below deals with one T cell receptor (beta chain). No antigen is known for it. TCRdb's copy holds only in-frame clones and misses some; the assay was immunoSEQ multiplex PCR. The sample shows 110,000 to 150,000 clones, roughly 90% of them seen only once. The data are from a study of T cell responses to AZD1222 COVID-19 vaccine. This CDR3 is 15 amino acids long. Germline V lookup: CDR1 SGHNT, CDR2 YYREEE (reference sequence). V shed 4 bases, J shed 7 bases, and the junction held 12 bases outside the gene matches. Study outcomes and limitations: White British donors predominated, females outnumbered males, and clonal diversity was possibly underestimated.

The TCR was taken from an adult who received the AZD1222 COVID-19 vaccine. The chain is built from TRBV5-4 and TRBJ2-7; 9 nucleotides line up with TRBD2. Sequencing used peripheral blood, obtained 28 days after the second AZD1222 dose. CDR3 sequence: CASSPGTSSLVEQYF. The CDR3 DNA reads TGTGCCAGCAGCCCCGGGACTAGCAGCCTCGTTGAGCAGTACTTC.